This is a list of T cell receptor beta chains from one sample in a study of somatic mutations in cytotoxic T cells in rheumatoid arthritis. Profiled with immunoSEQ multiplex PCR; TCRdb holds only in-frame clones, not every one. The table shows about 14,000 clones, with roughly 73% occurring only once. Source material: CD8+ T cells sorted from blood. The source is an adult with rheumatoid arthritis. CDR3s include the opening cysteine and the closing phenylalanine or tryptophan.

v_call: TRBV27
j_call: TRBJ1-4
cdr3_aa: CASSPGPGQWRGNEKLFF

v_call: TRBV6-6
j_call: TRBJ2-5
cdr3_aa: CASGASGPLGETQYF

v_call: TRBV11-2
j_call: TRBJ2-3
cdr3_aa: CASSLESPTDTQYF

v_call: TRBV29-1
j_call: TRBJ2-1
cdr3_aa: CSGELAPDYNEQFF

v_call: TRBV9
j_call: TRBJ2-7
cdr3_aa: CARTPGEQYF

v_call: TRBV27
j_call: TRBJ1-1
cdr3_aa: CASSPRGGGNTEAFF

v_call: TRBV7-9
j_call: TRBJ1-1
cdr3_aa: CASSAWNTEAFF

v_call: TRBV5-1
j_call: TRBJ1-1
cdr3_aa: CASSRMSRRGPHTEAFF

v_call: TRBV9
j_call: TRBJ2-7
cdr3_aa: CASSGDSYEQYF

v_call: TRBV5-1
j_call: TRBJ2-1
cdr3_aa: CASSLGGNEQFF

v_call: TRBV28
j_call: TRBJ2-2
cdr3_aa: CASSRTSGGIGLFF

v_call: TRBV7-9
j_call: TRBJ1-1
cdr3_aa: CASSLRAGRNTEAFF

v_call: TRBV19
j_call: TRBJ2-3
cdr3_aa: CASNDRGYADTQYF

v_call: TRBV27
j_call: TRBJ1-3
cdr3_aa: CASSLRGLGNTIYF

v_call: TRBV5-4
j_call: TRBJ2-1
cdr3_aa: CASSLTINEQFF

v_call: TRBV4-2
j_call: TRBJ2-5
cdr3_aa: CASSQGSGQETQYF

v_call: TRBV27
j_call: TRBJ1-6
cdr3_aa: CASSPGGTGFTPLHF

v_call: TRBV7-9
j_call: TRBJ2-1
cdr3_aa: CASSSTWGAAYSSYNEQFF

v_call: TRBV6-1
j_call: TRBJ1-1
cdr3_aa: CASSEARLGESRAFF

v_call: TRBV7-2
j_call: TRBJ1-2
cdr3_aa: CASSPMGGDYGYTF

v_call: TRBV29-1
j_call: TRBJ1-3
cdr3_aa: CSVGTGRFGNTIYF

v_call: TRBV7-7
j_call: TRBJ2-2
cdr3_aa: CASSLLLAGSNTGELFF

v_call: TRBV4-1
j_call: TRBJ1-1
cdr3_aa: CASSQQGSATEAFF

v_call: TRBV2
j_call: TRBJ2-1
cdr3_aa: CASTGQNYNEQFF

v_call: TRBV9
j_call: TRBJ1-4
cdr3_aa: CASSPRSGPNEKLFF

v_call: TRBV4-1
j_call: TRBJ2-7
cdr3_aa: CASSQPSQGNHEQYF

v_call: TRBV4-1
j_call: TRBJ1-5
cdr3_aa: CASSLGGQGTQPQHF

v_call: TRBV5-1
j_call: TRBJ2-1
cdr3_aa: CASSTRDMPRHNEQFF

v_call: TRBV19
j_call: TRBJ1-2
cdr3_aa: CASSIEAGRGYTF

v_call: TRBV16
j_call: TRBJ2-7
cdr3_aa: CASSQSPRGDYEQYF

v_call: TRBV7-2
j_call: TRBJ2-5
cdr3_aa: CATFRGEAETQYF

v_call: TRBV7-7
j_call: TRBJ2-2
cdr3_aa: CASSLEAGGTGELFF

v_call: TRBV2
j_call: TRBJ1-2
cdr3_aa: CASSEYGPVYGYTF

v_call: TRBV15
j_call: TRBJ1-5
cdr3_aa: CATSRDRGQGQPQHF

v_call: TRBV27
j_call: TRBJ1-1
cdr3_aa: CAITPGSPSTEAFF

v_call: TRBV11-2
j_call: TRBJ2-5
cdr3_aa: CASSAYGGPETQYF